The 21 T cell receptor beta chains below come from one sample, sequenced in a study of beta chain features in type 1 diabetes. Reverse transcription of all isolated RNA meant that expressed TCRB transcripts were sequenced. This table comes from immunoSEQ multiplex PCR, and its TCRdb copy is limited to in-frame clones, with some not included. The table lists 90,000 to 110,000 clones, under 40% of them singletons. Sequencing was performed on stem cell memory CD4+ T cells from blood. These TCRs come from a woman aged 18-29 years in good health.

This clone was counted only a few times. This chain uses TRBV30 with TRBJ2-3, with TRBD2 as a possible D gene (5 bases). From germline, CDR1 is GTSNPN and CDR2 SVGIG (reference sequence). The CDR3 length is 11 residues. V lost 1 base and J lost 9, with 8 bases in between. In nucleotides, the CDR3 is TGTGCCTGGAGTGGGGAGCGAACGCAGTATTTT. Translated, it gives CAWSGERTQYF.

The chain carries TRBV13 and TRBJ1-2; D gene unclear. Trimming removed 2 bases at V and 0 bases at J, with 10 bases between. Germline assignment: CDR1 PRHDT and CDR2 FYEKMQ (reference sequence). This CDR3 is built from 15 residues. This CDR3 reads CASSLSPLPNYGYTF. In DNA, the CDR3 is TGTGCCAGCAGCTTAAGCCCCTTGCCTAACTATGGCTACACCTTC.

The chain uses TRBV11-2 and TRBJ2-5; D perhaps matches TRBD1 (5 bases). CDR3 length: 14 residues. V lost 6 bases and J lost 1, with 12 bases in between. The germline V gene has CDR1 SGHAT and CDR2 FQNNGV. The CDR3 sequence: CASRYRTFQETQYF. For the CDR3, the DNA is TGTGCCAGCAGATATCGGACATTCCAAGAGACCCAGTACTTC.

This clone was observed a handful of times. The chain has TRBV7-2 and TRBJ2-1, with 13 bases that match TRBD2. CDR3 length equals 16 residues. V lost 5 bases, J lost 8 bases, and 9 bases stayed unmatched. Germline assignment: CDR1 SGHTA and CDR2 FQGNSA. This CDR3 is CASSQVRTSGSYEQFF. The CDR3 bases are TGTGCCAGCAGCCAAGTTAGGACTAGCGGGAGCTATGAGCAGTTCTTC.

There are a few counts of this clone. The chain is built from TRBV29-1 and TRBJ2-1; possibly TRBD2 for D (5 bases). Germline V lookup: CDR1 SQVTM, CDR2 ANQGSEA. The CDR3 has 15 amino acids. Trimming left V 5 bases short and J 4 bases short, with 18 bases between. The CDR3 is CSVLPRAGIYNEQFF. CDR3 sequence (DNA): TGCAGCGTTCTCCCGCGGGCCGGGATATACAATGAGCAGTTCTTC.

This clone was picked up one time. J is TRBJ1-5 and V is TRBV30; TRBD1 aligns across 7 bases. Per germline, CDR1 GTSNPN and CDR2 SVGIG (reference sequence). The CDR3 spans 15 residues. V lost 1 base to trimming and J lost 4 bases; unmatched junction nucleotides: 7. The CDR3 coding sequence is TGTGCCTGGAGTGGTGGAAGGGGGCATAATCAGCCCCAGCATTTT. Its translation is CAWSGGRGHNQPQHF.

Only a few counts were recorded for this clone. CDR3 nucleotides: TGTGCCAGCCGTGGGGGGCCGGGACCCTACGAGCAGTACTTC. This gives the protein CASRGGPGPYEQYF. The gene calls are TRBV6-1 and TRBJ2-7; the D gene could be TRBD1 or TRBD2 (6 bases each). Germline V gene lookup returns CDR1 MNHNS and CDR2 SASEGT. Trimming pared 8 bases from V and 2 bases from J, leaving 16 bases between. The CDR3 covers 14 residues.

Only a few counts were recorded for this clone. V usage is TRBV7-2 and J usage is TRBJ2-3; 10 bases line up with TRBD1. V lost 5 bases, J lost 3 bases, and 11 bases stayed unmatched. Germline V gene sequence: CDR1 SGHTA, CDR2 FQGNSA. The CDR3 totals 17 residues. The CDR3 loop is CASSAMPGQGWTDTQYF. In DNA, the CDR3 is TGTGCCAGCAGCGCAATGCCGGGACAGGGGTGGACAGATACGCAGTATTTT.

The chain carries TRBV11-3 and TRBJ2-2; 9 bases match TRBD1. V trimming: 4 bases; J trimming: 8 bases; junction bases outside the gene matches: 5. The germline V gene encodes CDR1 SGHNT and CDR2 YENEEA. The CDR3 contains 14 residues. The CDR3, as DNA: TGTGCCAGCAGCTCTACCGGGACAGGGGGGGAGCTGTTTTTT. It yields the protein CASSSTGTGGELFF.

This clone was seen only a few times. The rearrangement links TRBV5-1 to TRBJ2-1; 9 bases are a match to TRBD2. V lost 4 bases and J lost 4; bases outside the gene matches: 12. Germline CDR1 and CDR2: SGHRS and YFSETQ. The CDR3 runs 17 residues. The CDR3 nucleotides read TGCGCCAGCAGCCTTGCTGGGGCGGGAGGGCCGTACAATGAGCAGTTCTTC. It specifies CASSLAGAGGPYNEQFF.

This clone showed up just a few times. J is TRBJ2-7 and V is TRBV10-3, with 10 bases that match TRBD2. The V segment lost 3 bases and the J segment 4 bases; nucleotides outside the gene matches: 6. The CDR3 is made up of 15 amino acids. Germline CDR1 ENHRY, CDR2 SYGVKD. CDR3 region: CAISDGASGGYEQYF. For the CDR3, the DNA is TGTGCCATCAGTGACGGGGCTAGCGGGGGATACGAGCAGTACTTC.

J is TRBJ1-1 and V is TRBV11-2; 10 nucleotides agree with TRBD1. Germline-derived CDR1 and CDR2 are SGHAT and FQNNGV. CDR3 length: 14 residues. V shed 1 base and J 5 bases; nucleotides not matched to a gene: 1. The CDR3 spells CASSLVGQGTEAFF. CDR3 bases: TGTGCCAGCAGCTTAGTGGGACAGGGGACTGAAGCTTTCTTT.

This clone was seen only once. This rearrangement joins TRBV7-9 to TRBJ1-1; tentative D call: TRBD1 (5 bases). The CDR3 is made up of 12 amino acids. Germline values: CDR1 SEHNR, CDR2 FQNEAQ (reference sequence). With 2 bases removed from V and 11 bases from J, the gap between germline ends came to 12 bases. The CDR3 sequence: CASSLIGRAAFF. CDR3 nucleotides: TGTGCCAGCAGCTTAATCGGCAGGGCGGCTTTCTTT.

This chain links TRBV29-1 with TRBJ2-3; weak D call: TRBD1 (5 bases). The length of the CDR3 is 15 residues. Germline CDR1 SQVTM, CDR2 ANQGSEA. The V end lost 1 base, the J end lost 2 bases, and 13 bases lay between the germline ends. The CDR3 spells CSVEGISRVTDTQYF. The CDR3 nucleotides read TGCAGCGTTGAAGGTATTAGCAGGGTCACAGATACGCAGTATTTT.

This clone was counted only a few times. This rearrangement joins TRBV4-1 to TRBJ2-2; tentative D call: TRBD1 (6 bases). The CDR3 spans 13 residues. V lost 6 bases to trimming and J lost 6 bases, with 11 bases between them. CDR1 and CDR2 from the germline V gene are MGHRA and YSYEKL. The DNA for the CDR3 is TGCGCCAGCAGACCAGGGGTTGCCGGGGAGCTGTTTTTT. Encoded protein: CASRPGVAGELFF.

CDR3 nucleotide sequence: TGTGCCTCTCTCCCAAGGGCCGGGACTAGCCGACACGAGCAGTACTTC. This codes for CASLPRAGTSRHEQYF. This rearrangement joins TRBV19 to TRBJ2-7, with TRBD2 matching over 9 bases. The germline V gene encodes CDR1 LNHDA and CDR2 SQIVND (reference sequence). CDR3 length: 16 amino acids. V dropped 11 bases and J dropped 5; count of bases not matched to a gene: 19.

This clone occurred a few times. The chain combines TRBV6-1 with TRBJ2-7; 14 positions match TRBD2. V gave up 6 bases and J gave up 7 bases; unmatched junction bases: 5. The CDR3 is 14 residues long. Per germline, CDR1 MNHNS and CDR2 SASEGT. The CDR3 DNA sequence: TGTGCCAGCAGCTCCGGACTAGCGGGAGGTGAGCAGTACTTC. It is translated as CASSSGLAGGEQYF.

This clone was detected only a few times. This chain joins TRBV28 and TRBJ1-4, with D perhaps matching TRBD1 (6 bases). Germline CDR1 is MDHEN and CDR2 is SYDVKM. Trimming pared 6 bases from V and 8 bases from J, leaving 13 bases between. The CDR3 totals 13 residues. The CDR3 region has the DNA TGTGCCAGCAGCTGGACAGTGGAGGAAAAACTGTTTTTT. Protein product: CASSWTVEEKLFF.

The chain combines TRBV7-3 with TRBJ2-1; D is perhaps TRBD1 (6 bases). V gave up 2 bases and J gave up 4 bases, with 15 bases separating them. The germline gives CDR1 SGHTA, CDR2 FQGTGA. CDR3 size: 16 residues. As DNA, the CDR3 is TGTGCCAGCAGCTTACGGGACAACGGTCGATACAATGAGCAGTTCTTC. This sequence encodes CASSLRDNGRYNEQFF.

The rearrangement links TRBV11-2 to TRBJ1-5; D may be TRBD1 (5 bases). CDR3 length: 13 residues. Trimming removed 2 bases at V and 4 bases at J, with 6 bases between. CDR1 and CDR2 (germline): SGHAT, FQNNGV. The DNA of the CDR3 is TGTGCCAGCAGCTTACAGGGAAATCAGCCCCAGCATTTT. Translation: CASSLQGNQPQHF.

This chain joins TRBV7-3 and TRBJ2-3; D call uncertain. The CDR3 is 14 amino acids. Germline-derived CDR1 and CDR2 are SGHTA and FQGTGA. V was pared by 4 bases and J by 1 base, with 9 bases between. The CDR3 bases are TGTGCCAGCAGCTATAGTTCTGGCACAGATACGCAGTATTTT. Its translation is CASSYSSGTDTQYF.